Detailed here is one T cell receptor beta chain. The table came from immunoSEQ multiplex PCR; TCRdb's copy has only in-frame clones and leaves some out. The sample contains approximately 180,000 clones, about 85% of which appear only once. This entry belongs to a study of blood T cell repertoires in COVID-19. Across the whole study: Collection of acute and convalescent COVID-19 samples took place in the United States, Italy and Spain. T cells, B-cell-depleted T cells, or PBMCs supplied cDNA or gDNA.

CDR3 length equals 15 residues. With 0 bases removed from V and 5 bases from J, the gap between germline ends came to 14 bases. Germline V gene data show CDR1 as SGHDN and CDR2 as FVKESK. The chain joins TRBV14 to TRBJ2-7, with D hard to call. The sequencing sample was made of peripheral blood. The sequence came from a person aged 70 to 79 with COVID-19, enrolled during active disease. In DNA form, the CDR3 reads TGTGCCAGCAGCCAAGAAAACTACCTCCCCAACGAGCAGTACTTC. This sequence encodes CASSQENYLPNEQYF.